Listed here is a single T cell receptor beta chain. This clone appeared many times. Its target antigen remains unknown. The observed sequence ends 3 residues before the CDR3 terminus, with the missing tail filled in from the germline J gene. Both CVID patients and healthy controls were predominantly of Caucasian heritage. Heparinized peripheral whole blood samples of about 5 to 8 ml were obtained from each donor. TCRbeta CDR3 repertoires were sequenced from genomic DNA of adults with common variable immune deficiency (CVID) and healthy adult controls. The control group was made up of about 22 healthy adult volunteers (approximately ten male and roughly 12 female) whose ages ranged from roughly 23 to 66 years, with a mean age of approximately 32. To isolate peripheral blood mononuclear cells, diluted blood was subjected to density centrifugation over Hypaque 1077 or Ficoll-Paque. Unsorted mononuclear cells served as the source of genomic DNA, which was extracted either by Qiagen column purification or by a centrifugation-based method.

V loses 5 bases, J loses 2 bases, and the germline ends lie 18 bases apart. For CDR1 and CDR2, the germline V gene lists SGHVS and FQNEAQ. Inclusive of the bounding cysteine and phenylalanine, the CDR3 is 16 residues long. Only the CDR3 bases that were read are kept: 39 of them, in frame from base 1. These data belong to a study of T cell clonality in common variable immunodeficiency (dated by TCRdb to the mid-2010s). Broader findings and caveats from the paper: CVID subjects shared fewer TCRbeta clones with each other than healthy controls did (p < 0.0001). TCRbeta clonality was higher in CVID subjects than in healthy controls (t-test p = 0.018), and the increase was most characteristic of about a third of subjects. Correlations between repertoire features and clinical complications were limited by patient heterogeneity within the CVID cohort. Fewer deletions and N-nucleotide insertions were reportedly observed in CVID TCRbeta sequences, and highly modified clones with 13 or more V deletions were reportedly absent from CVID TCRbeta sequences. According to the authors, finding the cause of the higher clonality in CVID would require sequencing the repertoires of T cell subpopulations. Even though DNA input was equal, the average per sample came to about 81,820 unique sequences for controls compared with roughly 30,000 for CVID samples.

CVID samples and control samples contributed equivalent amounts of genomic DNA as sequencing input. For every sample, a 60 bp segment covering the rearranged TCRbeta CDR3 region was amplified and then sequenced. The immunoSEQ assay, a bias-corrected multiplex PCR combined with high-throughput sequencing, was used to amplify TCRbeta. The original methods were these. Each unique nucleotide sequence was treated as a clone and annotated with V, D and J genes, copy number and frequency. Sequences were labeled productive if in frame, and non-productive if out of frame or containing stop codons. As previously described, clonality was calculated on the basis of Shannon's entropy. Mean CDR3 Kyte-Doolittle hydropathy was derived from the predicted amino acid sequences of productive clones. Hierarchical clustering of scaled V gene usage was performed with the R hclust function using Manhattan distance and complete linkage. Sharing of clones by CDR3 amino acid sequence was evaluated through resampling of 12 repertoires per group over 100 rounds. Repertoires were searched for approximately 70 published EBV-specific and 245 published CMV-specific TCRbeta sequences. After two CVID samples that produced fewer than 10,000 sequences were dropped from the analysis, 42 CVID repertoires remained. In its TCRdb copy, this immuneACCESS table keeps in-frame sequences only and misses some clones. Where compared with another copy, unresolved V genes explain less than half of these, and the others have no known cause. V, J and clone size are those of that table, while D and trimming were read from the DNA. This sample holds some 50,000 clones in total, without any singletons. The top ten clones comprise about 6.5% of the sample.

This sequence was found in a person aged 18-70 years in good health. Source material: peripheral blood mononuclear cells. The rearranged chain carries TRBV7-8 and TRBJ2-5; tentative D gene TRBD2, with 5 bases matching. The encoded CDR3 is CASSDDTGLEQETQYF. The sequenced part of the CDR3 DNA is TGTGCCAGCAGCGACGATACCGGACTGGAACAAGAGACC.